One and the same sample provided the 30 T cell receptor beta chains below, sequenced in a study of technical replicates of blood from four donors. Repertoires were generated with immunoSEQ multiplex PCR, while TCRdb's copy carries only in-frame clones and drops some. The sample contains approximately 70,000 clones, 92% of which appear only once. The sample was T cells isolated from PBMCs. These receptors were taken from a human donor in good health.

The chain joins TRBV19 to TRBJ1-2; no clear D gene. This CDR3 comprises 10 residues. With 6 bases removed from V and 4 bases from J, the gap between germline ends came to 3 bases. Looked up from germline, CDR1 is LNHDA and CDR2 is SQIVND (reference sequence). The CDR3 sequence is CASRSYGYTF. DNA for the CDR3: TGTGCCAGTAGGAGCTATGGCTACACCTTC.

The chain couples TRBV19 to TRBJ2-1, with D perhaps TRBD2 (6 bases). Germline CDR1 and CDR2: LNHDA and SQIVND (reference sequence). Trimming removed 4 bases at V and 7 bases at J, with 20 bases between. This CDR3 region has 16 residues. The CDR3 coding sequence is TGTGCCAGTAGTACGTCGATGGCTAGCGTGCTGAATGAGCAGTTCTTC. Its translation is CASSTSMASVLNEQFF.

V gene TRBV6-6 combines with J gene TRBJ1-1; D gene ambiguous. V lost 0 bases to trimming and J lost 6 bases, with 11 bases between them. Germline-derived CDR1 and CDR2 are MNHNY and SVGAGI (reference sequence). The CDR3 spans 14 residues. In nucleotides, the CDR3 is TGTGCCAGCAGTTACTCACGAATGAGCCCTGAAGCTTTCTTT. Protein product: CASSYSRMSPEAFF.

J is TRBJ1-2 and V is TRBV30; no firm D call. CDR1 and CDR2 (germline): GTSNPN, SVGIG (reference sequence). The length of the CDR3 is 11 residues. V gave up 1 base and J gave up 4 bases, with 4 bases separating them. As DNA, the CDR3 is TGTGCCTGGAGTGGGCCCTATGGCTACACCTTC. Its translation is CAWSGPYGYTF.

The chain recombines TRBV2 with TRBJ2-7, with 13 bases that match TRBD2. Germline trimming cut 9 bases from V and 6 bases from J; bases unmatched to any gene: 2. The CDR3 totals 12 residues. The germline V gene encodes CDR1 SNHLY and CDR2 FYNNEI. The CDR3 is CARRLAGGEQYF. Written as DNA, the CDR3 is TGTGCCAGGAGACTAGCGGGAGGCGAGCAGTACTTC.

This rearrangement joins TRBV29-1 to TRBJ2-7; D is possibly TRBD2 (5 bases). The germline V gene encodes CDR1 SQVTM and CDR2 ANQGSEA. CDR3 length: 12 residues. Trimming pared 5 bases from V and 2 bases from J, leaving 10 bases between. This CDR3 is CSVTSGTYEQYF. The CDR3 DNA follows: TGCAGCGTTACGAGCGGTACCTACGAGCAGTACTTC.

The V gene is TRBV30, the J gene TRBJ1-5; 8 bases are a match to TRBD1. Germline V gives CDR1 GTSNPN, CDR2 SVGIG (reference sequence). J was trimmed by 3 bases and V by 2 bases; bases with no gene match: 6. This CDR3 has 15 amino acids. The CDR3 DNA sequence: TGTGCCTGGAGTCTTCCGGACAGGGACAATCAGCCCCAGCATTTT. Encoded protein: CAWSLPDRDNQPQHF.

V is TRBV18 and J is TRBJ2-2, with D hard to call. V lost 4 bases to trimming and J lost 3 bases, with 12 bases between them. The length of the CDR3 is 15 residues. CDR1 KGHSH and CDR2 LQKENI come from the germline V gene. CDR3 region: CASSLSGSDTGELFF. CDR3 coding DNA: TGTGCCAGCTCACTGTCAGGTTCGGACACCGGGGAGCTGTTTTTT.

The V and J genes are TRBV27 and TRBJ1-3; D is undetermined. Trimming left V 7 bases short and J 2 bases short, with 15 bases between. CDR3 length: 15 residues. Germline CDR1 reads MNHEY; CDR2 reads SMNVEV (reference sequence). For the CDR3, the DNA is TGTGCCAGCACCCCGACACTTCGACCTGGAAACACCATATATTTT. Protein: CASTPTLRPGNTIYF.

J is TRBJ2-5 and V is TRBV7-9, with D perhaps TRBD1 (6 bases). V was trimmed by 11 bases and J by 5 bases, leaving 18 bases between them. The germline V gene encodes CDR1 SEHNR and CDR2 FQNEAQ (reference sequence). The CDR3 is made up of 13 amino acids. CDR3 nucleotide sequence: TGTGCCGGGTTACAGGGTGAGGGGGAGACCCAGTACTTC. This codes for CAGLQGEGETQYF.

The J gene is TRBJ1-1, the V gene TRBV28; 8 nucleotides match TRBD1. This CDR3 region has 13 residues. Trimming cost V 4 bases and J 4 bases; bases outside gene matches: 2. CDR1 and CDR2 from the germline V gene are MDHEN and SYDVKM. The CDR3 spells CASSYRGSTEAFF. DNA of the CDR3: TGTGCCAGCAGTTACAGGGGGTCCACTGAAGCTTTCTTT.

V is TRBV2 and J is TRBJ2-2; a possible D gene is TRBD1 (5 bases). The V and J ends lost 6 bases and 6 bases respectively, with 8 bases between them. Germline CDR1 reads SNHLY; CDR2 reads FYNNEI. The CDR3 covers 12 residues. CDR3: CASRQGPGELFF. In DNA form, the CDR3 reads TGTGCCAGCAGGCAGGGCCCCGGGGAGCTGTTTTTT.

The rearrangement links TRBV6-6 to TRBJ2-5, with a weak D call TRBD1 (6 bases). Trimming cost V 2 bases and J 3 bases, with 10 bases left between them. CDR3 length: 14 residues. In germline, CDR1 is MNHNY, CDR2 SVGAGI (reference sequence). The CDR3: CASSYRTGKETQYF. The CDR3 DNA sequence: TGTGCCAGCAGTTACCGAACAGGGAAAGAGACCCAGTACTTC.

This chain joins TRBV4-3 and TRBJ2-7; D remains unclear. The V end was cut by 0 bases, the J end by 3 bases, with 6 bases between. The germline gives CDR1 LGHNA, CDR2 YSLEER. The CDR3 extends over 13 amino acids. This CDR3 reads CASSQDSGYEQYF. CDR3 coding DNA: TGCGCCAGCAGCCAAGATTCAGGCTACGAGCAGTACTTC.

The V gene is TRBV19, the J gene TRBJ2-7, with 9 bases that match TRBD1. V was clipped by 9 bases and J by 3 bases; unmatched bases: 3. Germline-derived CDR1 and CDR2 are LNHDA and SQIVND (reference sequence). The CDR3 is made up of 12 amino acids. CDR3 nucleotide sequence: TGTGCCAGCGGGACAGGGAACTACGAGCAGTACTTC. Translated, it gives CASGTGNYEQYF.

The J gene is TRBJ2-1, the V gene TRBV27; TRBD1 might be the D (6 bases). Germline CDR1 and CDR2: MNHEY and SMNVEV (reference sequence). The CDR3 runs 14 residues. Trimming pared 6 bases from V and 6 bases from J, leaving 15 bases between. DNA of the CDR3: TGTGCCAGCAGCCACGACAGGATAGGCAATGAGCAGTTCTTC. It is translated as CASSHDRIGNEQFF.

The sample holds a few counts of this clone. CDR3 DNA sequence: TGCGCCAGCAGCTTGGTCAAACAGACGAACACTGAAGCTTTCTTT. Its protein product is CASSLVKQTNTEAFF. This sequence joins TRBV5-1 and TRBJ1-1, with D hard to call. This CDR3 comprises 15 residues. V was trimmed by 0 bases and J by 1 base, leaving 10 bases between them. The V gene's germline CDR1 is SGHRS and CDR2 YFSETQ.

The rearrangement joins TRBV6-5 to TRBJ1-3; 7 bases map to TRBD1. The germline CDR1 and CDR2 sequences are MNHEY and SVGAGI. J was trimmed by 0 bases and V by 6 bases; bases with no gene match: 5. The CDR3 is 15 residues long. The CDR3: CASSRGQSSGNTIYF. The CDR3 DNA sequence: TGTGCCAGCAGCCGGGGACAGAGCTCTGGAAACACCATATATTTT.

The V and J genes are TRBV11-3 and TRBJ2-3; D call uncertain. CDR1 and CDR2 from the germline V gene are SGHNT and YENEEA. The length of the CDR3 is 13 residues. V lost 1 base to trimming and J lost 5 bases, with 7 bases between them. Here the CDR3 DNA reads TGTGCCAGCAGCTTAGGGCCCGAAGATACGCAGTATTTT. Protein sequence: CASSLGPEDTQYF.

This chain links TRBV2 with TRBJ2-7, with TRBD2 identical over 10 bases. The CDR3 has 17 amino acids. Looked up from germline, CDR1 is SNHLY and CDR2 is FYNNEI. V shed 6 bases and J 3 bases; nucleotides not matched to a gene: 14. The CDR3 DNA follows: TGTGCCAGCAGCACTAGCGGGAAGAGCCCCGACCTCTACGAGCAGTACTTC. Its translation is CASSTSGKSPDLYEQYF.

The chain carries TRBV6-5 and TRBJ1-4; possibly TRBD1 for D (6 bases). Germline-derived CDR1 and CDR2 are MNHEY and SVGAGI. The CDR3 runs to 12 residues. Deletions cut 6 bases from V and 11 bases from J, with 13 bases between. The CDR3 DNA reads TGTGCCAGCAGCCGCAGGGGTGACAAACTGTTTTTT. Translating gives CASSRRGDKLFF.

The chain is built from TRBV5-1 and TRBJ2-7, with 7 bases aligning to TRBD1. V gave up 4 bases and J gave up 1 base; unmatched junction bases: 5. This CDR3 spans 14 amino acids. Germline V gives CDR1 SGHRS, CDR2 YFSETQ. CDR3 region: CASSETTGSYEQYF. In nucleotides, the CDR3 is TGCGCCAGCAGCGAGACGACAGGGTCCTACGAGCAGTACTTC.

This sequence joins TRBV2 and TRBJ2-7, with TRBD1 identical over 9 bases. V was clipped by 6 bases and J by 2 bases; unmatched bases: 2. Germline V CDR1 and CDR2: SNHLY, FYNNEI. This CDR3 has 13 residues. The CDR3 coding sequence is TGTGCCAGCAGCCGGGACAGGGCCTACGAGCAGTACTTC. It is translated as CASSRDRAYEQYF.

J is TRBJ2-5 and V is TRBV4-2; 7 positions agree with TRBD2. The CDR3 totals 15 residues. Germline values: CDR1 LGHNA, CDR2 YNFKEQ. With 4 bases clipped from V and 2 bases from J, the junction kept 7 bases outside the gene matches. The CDR3 region is CASSPSRAGQETQYF. Here the CDR3 DNA reads TGTGCCAGCAGCCCTTCCCGAGCGGGACAAGAGACCCAGTACTTC.

V usage is TRBV5-1 and J usage is TRBJ2-7; 11 positions match TRBD1. The V gene's germline CDR1 is SGHRS and CDR2 YFSETQ. CDR3 size: 14 residues. The V and J ends lost 8 bases and 4 bases, in that order; junction bases with no gene match: 8. CDR3 in amino acids: CASSLRDRGYEQYF. The CDR3 nucleotides are TGCGCCAGTTCACTCCGGGACAGGGGGTACGAGCAGTACTTC.

The V gene is TRBV7-9, the J gene TRBJ1-4, with 8 bases matching TRBD1. Germline CDR1 and CDR2: SEHNR and FQNEAQ (reference sequence). The CDR3 extends over 14 amino acids. J was trimmed by 5 bases and V by 3 bases; bases with no gene match: 2. The chain's CDR3 is CASSLTGENEKLFF. The CDR3 nucleotides read TGTGCCAGCAGCTTGACAGGGGAAAATGAAAAACTGTTTTTT.

The rearrangement links TRBV28 to TRBJ2-3, with 8 bases identical to TRBD2. V lost 9 bases to trimming and J lost 2 bases; unmatched junction nucleotides: 10. CDR1 and CDR2 (germline): MDHEN, SYDVKM. This CDR3 region has 15 residues. The CDR3 DNA reads TGTGCCAGTTCGCCTTCTAGCGGGCACACAGATACGCAGTATTTT. Translated, it gives CASSPSSGHTDTQYF.

This clone was counted a single time. The CDR3 DNA sequence: TGTGCCAGTAGTACACCGGGACTAGCGGGAGGGCCCTACACCGGGGAGCTGTTTTTT. Its translation: CASSTPGLAGGPYTGELFF. This sequence joins TRBV19 and TRBJ2-2; 16 nucleotides agree with TRBD2. Germline-derived CDR1 and CDR2 are LNHDA and SQIVND (reference sequence). V shed 4 bases, J shed 3 bases, and the junction held 8 bases outside the gene matches. The CDR3 has 19 residues.

The chain combines TRBV4-1 with TRBJ2-7; possible D gene TRBD2, 6 bases. This CDR3 comprises 15 residues. The V gene lost 0 bases and the J gene lost 3 bases, with 12 bases spanning the gap. Germline assignment: CDR1 MGHRA and CDR2 YSYEKL. The CDR3 sequence: CASSQDSTGDYEQYF. The CDR3 DNA follows: TGCGCCAGCAGCCAAGATAGCACGGGGGACTACGAGCAGTACTTC.

The chain combines TRBV28 with TRBJ1-5; no clear D. CDR3 length: 14 amino acids. Between the trimmed V and J ends, which lost 2 bases and 4 bases, there was a span of 9 bases. The germline CDR1 and CDR2 sequences are MDHEN and SYDVKM. In nucleotides, the CDR3 is TGTGCCAGCAGTTTAGGCCCGGGGAATCAGCCCCAGCATTTT. This sequence encodes CASSLGPGNQPQHF.